Only a few counts were recorded for the clone carrying this TCR beta chain. Its target is not known. The data originate from a study of blood T cells in healthy people across ages. Study in general: The capture of about one barcoded beta molecule per two T cells was achieved by template switching. General study results and limits: The study lacked donor CMV status, which possibly confounded expanded clonotype changes.

Combining a sample-barcoded 5' primer with a J-beta primer mix, a second PCR ran for roughly 7 to 11 cycles. TCRdb processed the 5' RACE reads anew with MiXCR; each CDR3 protein has one entry. The table lists around 990,000 distinct CDR3 sequences, under 30% of them singletons. The sample also formed part of further work on T cells of mothers and their children. In that study: Six children and their three healthy Caucasian mothers were the donors. Slightly higher but non-significant overlap marked related mother-child pairs versus unrelated pairs.

This sequence originates from a girl aged 2 to 9 in good health. The sample consisted of blood.

The DNA of the CDR3 is TGCAGCGCCCAACATCCAGAAGCCAACGTCCTGACTTTC. Its protein product is CSAQHPEANVLTF. The J gene is TRBJ2-6, the V gene TRBV29-1; no definite D call. CDR3 size: 13 residues. Germline V gene data show CDR1 as SQVTM and CDR2 as ANQGSEA. V dropped 7 bases and J dropped 7 bases, with 14 bases sitting between them.